This T cell receptor (beta chain) derives from a study of blood T cell repertoires in COVID-19. Study as a whole: COVID-19 samples from acute and convalescent phases originated in the United States, Italy and Spain. PBMCs, B-cell-depleted T cells, or T cells were the source of the cDNA or gDNA that made up the material.

Some clones are missing from TCRdb's copy, which holds only in-frame ones; the method was immunoSEQ multiplex PCR. The sample comprises roughly 100,000 clones, about 80% of which are singletons, and 4.5% rests with the top ten. The source of this sequence is a human donor in a cohort sampled during active COVID-19. The material sequenced was peripheral blood.

This CDR3 reads CASSLNRVSSGSYEQYF. The CDR3 DNA is TGCGCCAGCAGCTTGAACAGGGTTTCATCAGGGTCCTACGAGCAGTACTTC. This chain uses TRBV5-1 with TRBJ2-7; possibly TRBD1 for D (6 bases). Trimming removed 1 base at V and 1 base at J, with 18 bases between. The CDR3 spans 17 residues. Germline V gene sequence: CDR1 SGHRS, CDR2 YFSETQ.